This TCR beta chain was profiled in a study of graft-versus-host responses after intestinal transplantation. Overall study: Among the recipients, all got anti-thymocyte globulin induction and then tacrolimus and steroids for two to four years.

The repertoire was sequenced with immunoSEQ multiplex PCR; TCRdb's copy has only in-frame clones and lacks some. Among some 96,000 clones, more than 85% were seen once, and the ten largest hold around 0.86%. Study results and limitations: Analysis identified GvH clones in recipient marrow, with some appearing first in ileum or blood. Allografts of one patient group, those with graft-donor T cell macrochimerism, had high graft-versus-host to host-versus-graft clonal ratios. HvG clone declines early post-transplant were associated with peak circulating GvH levels.

Comment on this clone: What it recognizes is unknown.

The germline gives CDR1 MDHEN, CDR2 SYDVKM. CDR3 length: 16 residues. V lost 7 bases and J lost 0, with 18 bases in between. This clonotype was obtained from a human donor who was the organ donor for an intestinal transplant. The sample was unstimulated CD4+ T cells sorted from spleen or lymph node cells, taken before transplant. The rearrangement joins TRBV28 to TRBJ1-1, with D possibly being TRBD1 (5 bases). This chain's CDR3 is CASILGGRVMNTEAFF. DNA of the CDR3: TGTGCCAGCATCCTCGGGGGAAGGGTAATGAACACTGAAGCTTTCTTT.